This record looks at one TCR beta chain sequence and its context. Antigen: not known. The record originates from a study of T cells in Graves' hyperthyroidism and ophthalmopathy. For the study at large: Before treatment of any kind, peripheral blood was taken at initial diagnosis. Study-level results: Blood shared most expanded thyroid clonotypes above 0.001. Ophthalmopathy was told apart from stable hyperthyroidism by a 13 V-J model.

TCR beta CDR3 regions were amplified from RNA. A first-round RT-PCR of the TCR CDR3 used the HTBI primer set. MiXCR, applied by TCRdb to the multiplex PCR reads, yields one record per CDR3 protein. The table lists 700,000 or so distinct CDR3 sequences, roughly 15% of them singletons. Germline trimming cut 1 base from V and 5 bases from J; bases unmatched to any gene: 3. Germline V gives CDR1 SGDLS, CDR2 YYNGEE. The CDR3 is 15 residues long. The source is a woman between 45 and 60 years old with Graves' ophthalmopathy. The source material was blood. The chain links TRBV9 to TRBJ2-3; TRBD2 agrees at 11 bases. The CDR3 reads CASSVLAGGQDTQYF. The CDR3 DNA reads TGTGCCAGCAGCGTATTAGCGGGAGGGCAAGATACGCAGTATTTT.